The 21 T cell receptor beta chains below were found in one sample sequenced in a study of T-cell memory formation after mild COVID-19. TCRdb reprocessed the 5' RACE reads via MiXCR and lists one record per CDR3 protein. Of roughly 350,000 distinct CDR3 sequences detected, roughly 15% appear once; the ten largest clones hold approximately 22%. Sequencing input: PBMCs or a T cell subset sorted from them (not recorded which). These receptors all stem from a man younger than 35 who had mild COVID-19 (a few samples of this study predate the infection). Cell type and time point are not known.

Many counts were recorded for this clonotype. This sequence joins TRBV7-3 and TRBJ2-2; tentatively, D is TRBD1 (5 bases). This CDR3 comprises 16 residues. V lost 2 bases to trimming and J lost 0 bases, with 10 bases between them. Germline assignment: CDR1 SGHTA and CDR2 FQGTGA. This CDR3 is CASSLSGASNTGELFF. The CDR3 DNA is TGTGCCAGCAGCTTATCTGGGGCATCGAACACCGGGGAGCTGTTTTTT.

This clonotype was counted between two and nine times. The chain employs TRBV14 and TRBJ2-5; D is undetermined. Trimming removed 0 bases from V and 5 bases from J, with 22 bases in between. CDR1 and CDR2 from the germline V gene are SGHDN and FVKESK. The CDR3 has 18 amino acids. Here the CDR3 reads CASSQDPPGVAIVETQYF. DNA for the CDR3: TGTGCCAGCAGCCAAGACCCCCCTGGGGTAGCCATAGTGGAGACCCAGTACTTC.

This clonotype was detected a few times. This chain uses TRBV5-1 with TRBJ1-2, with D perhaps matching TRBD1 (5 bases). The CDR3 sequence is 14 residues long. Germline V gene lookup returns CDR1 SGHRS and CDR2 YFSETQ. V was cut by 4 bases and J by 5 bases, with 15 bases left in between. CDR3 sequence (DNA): TGCGCCAGCAGCACGCAGGGAGGAGGGTATGGCTACACCTTC. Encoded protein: CASSTQGGGYGYTF.

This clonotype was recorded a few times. The CDR3 here is CASSSRVVETQYF. The CDR3 DNA follows: TGTGCCAGCTCATCAAGAGTCGTGGAGACCCAGTACTTC. V usage is TRBV18 and J usage is TRBJ2-5; D uncertain. The ends were cut back, 5 bases at V and 5 bases at J, with 12 bases in the middle. Germline-derived CDR1 and CDR2 are KGHSH and LQKENI. This CDR3 has 13 residues. Full variable domain (remainder filled in from reference TRBV18 and TRBJ2-5): NAGVMQNPRHLVRRRGQEARLRCSPMKGHSHVYWYRQLPEEGLKFMVYLQKENIIDESGMPKERFSAEFPKEGPSILRIQQVVRGDSAAYFCASSSRVVETQYFGPGTRLLVL.

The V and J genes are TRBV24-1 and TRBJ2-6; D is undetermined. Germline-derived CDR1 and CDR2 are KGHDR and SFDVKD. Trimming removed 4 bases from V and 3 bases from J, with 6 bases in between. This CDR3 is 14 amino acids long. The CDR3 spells CATSDPRGANVLTF. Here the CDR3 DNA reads TGTGCCACCAGTGACCCTCGTGGGGCCAACGTCCTGACTTTC.

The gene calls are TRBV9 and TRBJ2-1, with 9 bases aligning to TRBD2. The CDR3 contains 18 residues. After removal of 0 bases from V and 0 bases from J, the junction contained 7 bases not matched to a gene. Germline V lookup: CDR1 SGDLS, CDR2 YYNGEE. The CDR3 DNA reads TGTGCCAGCAGCGTAGGGGGTTTGGGACTAGCCTCCTACAATGAGCAGTTCTTC. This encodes CASSVGGLGLASYNEQFF.

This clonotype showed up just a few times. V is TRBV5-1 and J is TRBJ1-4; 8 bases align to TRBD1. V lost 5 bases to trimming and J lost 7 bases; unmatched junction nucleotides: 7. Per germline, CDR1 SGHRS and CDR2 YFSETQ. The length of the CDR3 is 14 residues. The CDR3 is CASSPDRGSEKLFF. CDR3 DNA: TGCGCCAGCAGTCCCGACAGGGGAAGTGAAAAACTGTTTTTT.

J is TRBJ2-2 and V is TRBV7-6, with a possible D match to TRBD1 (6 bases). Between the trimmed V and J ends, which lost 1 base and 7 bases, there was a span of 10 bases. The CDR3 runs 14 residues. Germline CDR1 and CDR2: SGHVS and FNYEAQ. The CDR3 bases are TGTGCCAGCAGCTTAGTTCAGGGGTTCGGGGAGCTGTTTTTT. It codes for CASSLVQGFGELFF.

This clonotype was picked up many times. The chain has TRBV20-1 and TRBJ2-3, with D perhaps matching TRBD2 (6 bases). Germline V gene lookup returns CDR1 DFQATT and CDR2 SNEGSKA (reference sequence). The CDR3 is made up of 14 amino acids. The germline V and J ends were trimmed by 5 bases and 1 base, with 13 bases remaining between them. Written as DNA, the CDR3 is TGCAGTGCTCCCCGGCGGGGAGGCACAGATACGCAGTATTTT. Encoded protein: CSAPRRGGTDTQYF.

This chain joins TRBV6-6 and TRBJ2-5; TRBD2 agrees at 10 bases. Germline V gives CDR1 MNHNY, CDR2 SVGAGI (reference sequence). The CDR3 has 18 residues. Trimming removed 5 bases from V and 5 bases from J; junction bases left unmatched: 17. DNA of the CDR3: TGTGCCAGCAGTCCCTGGGTAGCGGGGGGCCAACAGGTGGAGACCCAGTACTTC. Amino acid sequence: CASSPWVAGGQQVETQYF.

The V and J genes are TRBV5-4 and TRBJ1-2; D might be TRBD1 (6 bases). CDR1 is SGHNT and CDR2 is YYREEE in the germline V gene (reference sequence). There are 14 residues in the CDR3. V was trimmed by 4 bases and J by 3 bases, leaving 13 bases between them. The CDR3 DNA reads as TGTGCCAGCAGCATAGGACAGCTAGACTATGGCTACACCTTC. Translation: CASSIGQLDYGYTF. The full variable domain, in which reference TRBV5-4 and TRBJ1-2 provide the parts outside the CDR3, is ETGVTQSPTHLIKTRGQQVTLRCSSQSGHNTVSWYQQALGQGPQFIFQYYREEENGRGNFPPRFSGLQFPNYSSELNVNALELDDSALYLCASSIGQLDYGYTFGSGTRLTVV.

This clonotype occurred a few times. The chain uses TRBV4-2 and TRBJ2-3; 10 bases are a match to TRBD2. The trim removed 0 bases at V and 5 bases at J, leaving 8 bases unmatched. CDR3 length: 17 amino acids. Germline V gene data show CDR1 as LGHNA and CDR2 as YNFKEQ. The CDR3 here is CASSQEGLAGVIDTQYF. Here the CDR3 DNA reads TGTGCCAGCAGCCAAGAGGGGCTAGCGGGGGTTATAGATACGCAGTATTTT.

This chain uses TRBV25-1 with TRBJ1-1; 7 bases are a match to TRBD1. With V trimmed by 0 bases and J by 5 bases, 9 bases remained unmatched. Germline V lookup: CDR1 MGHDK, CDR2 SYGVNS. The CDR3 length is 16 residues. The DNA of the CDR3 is TGTGCCAGCAGTGAATATTGGGGGGGCAGGGGGACTGAAGCTTTCTTT. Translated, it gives CASSEYWGGRGTEAFF.

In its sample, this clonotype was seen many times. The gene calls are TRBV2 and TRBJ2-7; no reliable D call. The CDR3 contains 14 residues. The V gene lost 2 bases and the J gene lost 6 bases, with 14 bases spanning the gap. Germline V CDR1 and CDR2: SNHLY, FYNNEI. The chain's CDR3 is CASSEYGARVEQYF. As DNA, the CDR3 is TGTGCCAGCAGTGAATATGGCGCTAGGGTCGAGCAGTACTTC.

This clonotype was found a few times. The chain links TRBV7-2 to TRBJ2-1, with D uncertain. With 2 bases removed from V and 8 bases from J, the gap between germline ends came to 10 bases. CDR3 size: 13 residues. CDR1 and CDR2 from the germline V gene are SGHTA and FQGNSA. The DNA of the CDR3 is TGTGCCAGCAGCTTAACTCCTATGCATGAGCAGTTCTTC. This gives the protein CASSLTPMHEQFF.

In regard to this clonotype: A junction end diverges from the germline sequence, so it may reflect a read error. The CDR3 region has the DNA TGTGCCAGCTCAAATCTGGGGGGCGCTGAGGCTTTCTTT. It yields the protein CASSNLGGAEAFF. V is TRBV18 and J is TRBJ1-1; D is perhaps TRBD1 (6 bases). Germline CDR1 reads KGHSH; CDR2 reads LQKENI. This CDR3 comprises 13 residues.

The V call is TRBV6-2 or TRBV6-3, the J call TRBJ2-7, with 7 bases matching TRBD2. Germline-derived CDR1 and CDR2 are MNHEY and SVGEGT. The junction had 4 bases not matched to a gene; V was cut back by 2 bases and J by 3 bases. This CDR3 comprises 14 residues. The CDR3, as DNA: TGTGCCAGCAGTTACGGGACGGGGGGCTACGAGCAGTACGTC. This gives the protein CASSYGTGGYEQYV.

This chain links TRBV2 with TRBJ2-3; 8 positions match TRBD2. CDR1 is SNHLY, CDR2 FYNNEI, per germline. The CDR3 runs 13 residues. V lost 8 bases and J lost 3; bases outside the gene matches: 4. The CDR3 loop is CASLTSVTDTQYF. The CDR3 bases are TGTGCCAGCCTGACTAGCGTGACAGATACGCAGTATTTT.

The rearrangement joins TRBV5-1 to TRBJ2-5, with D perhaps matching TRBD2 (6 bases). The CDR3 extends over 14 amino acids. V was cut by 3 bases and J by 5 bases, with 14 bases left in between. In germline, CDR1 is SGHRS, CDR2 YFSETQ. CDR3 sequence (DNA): TGCGCCAGCAGCTCCCAGGGAGGCGGGGAGACCCAGTACTTC. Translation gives CASSSQGGGETQYF.

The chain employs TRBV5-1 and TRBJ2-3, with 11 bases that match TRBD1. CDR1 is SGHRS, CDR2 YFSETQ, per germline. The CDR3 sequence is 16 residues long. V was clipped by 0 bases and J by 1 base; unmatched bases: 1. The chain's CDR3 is CASSLGTGGRTDTQYF. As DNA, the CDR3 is TGCGCCAGCAGCTTGGGGACAGGGGGCCGCACAGATACGCAGTATTTT.

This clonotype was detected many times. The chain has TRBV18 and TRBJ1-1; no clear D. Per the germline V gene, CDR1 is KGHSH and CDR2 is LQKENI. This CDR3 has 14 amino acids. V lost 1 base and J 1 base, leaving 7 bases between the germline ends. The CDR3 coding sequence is TGTGCCAGCTCACCACGTACAGAGAACACTGAAGCTTTCTTT. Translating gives CASSPRTENTEAFF.